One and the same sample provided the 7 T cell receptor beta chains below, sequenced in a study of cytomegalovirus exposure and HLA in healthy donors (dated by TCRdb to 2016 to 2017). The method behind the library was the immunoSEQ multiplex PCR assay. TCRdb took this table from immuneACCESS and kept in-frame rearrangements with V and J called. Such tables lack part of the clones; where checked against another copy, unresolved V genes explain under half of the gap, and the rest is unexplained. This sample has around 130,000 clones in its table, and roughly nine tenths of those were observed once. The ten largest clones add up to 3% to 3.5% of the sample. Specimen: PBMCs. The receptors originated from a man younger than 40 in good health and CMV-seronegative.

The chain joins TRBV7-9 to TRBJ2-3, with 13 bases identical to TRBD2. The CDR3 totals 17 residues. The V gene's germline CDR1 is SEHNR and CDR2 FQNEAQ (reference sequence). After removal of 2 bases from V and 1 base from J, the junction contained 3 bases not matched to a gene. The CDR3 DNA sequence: TGTGCCAGCAGCTTAACGGGACTAGCGGGGCGCACAGATACGCAGTATTTT. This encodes CASSLTGLAGRTDTQYF.

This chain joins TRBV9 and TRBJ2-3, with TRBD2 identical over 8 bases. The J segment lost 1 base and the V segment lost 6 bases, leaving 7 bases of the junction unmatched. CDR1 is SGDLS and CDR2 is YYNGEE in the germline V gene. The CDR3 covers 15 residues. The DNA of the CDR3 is TGTGCCAGCAATAAGGGAGCGGGGGGCACAGATACGCAGTATTTT. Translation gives CASNKGAGGTDTQYF. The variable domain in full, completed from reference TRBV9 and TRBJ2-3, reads DSGVTQTPKHLITATGQRVTLRCSPRSGDLSVYWYQQSLDQGLQFLIQYYNGEERAKGNILERFSAQQFPDLHSELNLSSLELGDSALYFCASNKGAGGTDTQYFGPGTRLTVL.

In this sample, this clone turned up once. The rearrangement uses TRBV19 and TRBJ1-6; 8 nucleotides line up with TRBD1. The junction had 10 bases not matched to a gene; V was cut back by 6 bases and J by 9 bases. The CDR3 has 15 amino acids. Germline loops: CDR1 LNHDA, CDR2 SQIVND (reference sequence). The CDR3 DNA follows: TGTGCCAGTAGCAAGACAGGGGATAGGTCTTCACCCCTCCACTTT. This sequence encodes CASSKTGDRSSPLHF.

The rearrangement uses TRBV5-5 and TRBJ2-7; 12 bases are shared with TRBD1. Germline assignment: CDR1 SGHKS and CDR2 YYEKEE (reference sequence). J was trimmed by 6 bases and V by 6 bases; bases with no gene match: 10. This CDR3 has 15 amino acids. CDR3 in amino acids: CASTLSGTGGLEQYF. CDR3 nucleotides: TGTGCCAGCACCCTGAGCGGGACAGGGGGCCTCGAGCAGTACTTC.

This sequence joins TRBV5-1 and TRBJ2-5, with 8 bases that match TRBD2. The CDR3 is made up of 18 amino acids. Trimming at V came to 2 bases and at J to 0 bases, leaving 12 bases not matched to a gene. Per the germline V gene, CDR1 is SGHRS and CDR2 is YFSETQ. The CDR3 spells CASSFRPLVAGNQETQYF. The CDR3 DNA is TGCGCCAGCAGCTTTCGCCCTCTGGTAGCGGGGAACCAAGAGACCCAGTACTTC.

CDR3 bases: TGTGCCAGCAGTCACGACTTAAATTCACCCCTCCACTTT. Encoded protein: CASSHDLNSPLHF. The rearrangement joins TRBV6-5 to TRBJ1-6; unclear D gene. Germline CDR1 and CDR2: MNHEY and SVGAGI. This CDR3 is built from 13 residues. The V end was cut by 5 bases, the J end by 7 bases, with 9 bases between.

CDR3 bases: TGTGCCAGCTCACCACCGTACAGGGGGCTCGATGAGCAGTTCTTC. Its protein product is CASSPPYRGLDEQFF. The chain joins TRBV18 to TRBJ2-1; TRBD1 matches 9 bases. CDR3 length: 15 amino acids. The V segment lost 0 bases and the J segment 8 bases; nucleotides outside the gene matches: 5. CDR1 is KGHSH and CDR2 is LQKENI in the germline V gene.